This T cell receptor beta chain is drawn from a study of metastatic and nonmetastatic thyroid tumors. This clone was seen a handful of times. Nobody among the patients had been given any treatment before thyroid surgery. With MiXCR, TCRdb called clones anew from the PCR reads. The data contain 8,000 to 10,000 clones, roughly 21% of them seen just once; the ten biggest clones take up roughly a sixth. Germline CDR1 MNHNS, CDR2 SASEGT. The CDR3 has 14 amino acids. V lost 4 bases to trimming and J lost 4 bases, with 13 bases between them. The chain couples TRBV6-1 to TRBJ1-1; tentatively, D is TRBD1 (6 bases). Sequencing input: adjacent normal tissue. This clonotype originated in a female donor with papillary thyroid cancer or a benign thyroid nodule (not recorded which). Some clones in this sample may be carry-over from other donors' samples. The CDR3 DNA sequence: TGTGCCAGCAGTGTTCAGGGGAGGGGCACTGAAGCTTTCTTT. Amino acid sequence: CASSVQGRGTEAFF.